The 2 T cell receptor beta chains reported below all come from one sample, sequenced in a study of blood T cell repertoires in COVID-19. TCRdb's table, derived via immunoSEQ multiplex PCR, lists solely in-frame clones and lacks some. Of approximately 340,000 clones listed, over 70% are singletons. Sequencing was performed on peripheral blood. The receptors come from a man aged 25 to 45 with active or convalescent COVID-19.

The genes are TRBV13 and TRBJ2-7; a weak D match, TRBD2 (6 bases). V was trimmed by 1 base and J by 5 bases, leaving 15 bases between them. Germline V gives CDR1 PRHDT, CDR2 FYEKMQ (reference sequence). This CDR3 has 15 amino acids. The DNA of the CDR3 is TGTGCCAGCAGCTTAGATCGGGAGTTGGCCCACGAGCAGTACTTC. This encodes CASSLDRELAHEQYF.

The chain links TRBV27 to TRBJ1-6; TRBD1 matches 7 bases. This CDR3 has 15 residues. V lost 6 bases, J lost 6 bases, and 8 bases stayed unmatched. From germline, CDR1 is MNHEY and CDR2 SMNVEV (reference sequence). The CDR3 here is CASRGWGTANSPLHF. DNA for the CDR3: TGTGCCAGCAGGGGATGGGGGACAGCTAATTCACCCCTCCACTTT.